This T cell receptor beta chain was obtained from a study of blood T cell repertoires in COVID-19. Data came from immunoSEQ multiplex PCR; TCRdb stores just in-frame clones and leaves some out. The table lists a few hundred thousand clones, 70% to 90% of them singletons. Germline assignment: CDR1 SGHRS and CDR2 YFSETQ. The CDR3 loop spans 16 amino acids. The V end was cut by 4 bases, the J end by 2 bases, with 19 bases between. The sequence came from a man in his forties or fifties in a cohort exposed to, infected with or recovered from COVID-19 (not recorded which). The sequencing sample was made of PBMCs or T cells enriched from blood (not recorded which). The V and J genes are TRBV5-1 and TRBJ2-7; D is perhaps TRBD2 (6 bases). The CDR3 here is CASSIQPTGTPYEQYF. The CDR3 region has the DNA TGCGCCAGCAGCATACAACCAACGGGGACTCCCTACGAGCAGTACTTC.